One and the same sample provided the 32 T cell receptor beta chains below, sequenced in a study of blood T cell repertoires in COVID-19. Assay: immunoSEQ multiplex PCR; the TCRdb copy retains only in-frame clones and omits some. Of hundreds of thousands of clones listed, about 89% are singletons. Source material: peripheral blood. All receptors come from a woman aged 30 to 39 with acute or convalescent COVID-19.

This chain connects TRBV7-9 to TRBJ1-2; 9 nucleotides align to TRBD1. Germline lookup yields CDR1 SEHNR and CDR2 FQNEAQ (reference sequence). Germline trimming cut 5 bases from V and 0 bases from J; bases unmatched to any gene: 1. The length of the CDR3 is 14 residues. Written as DNA, the CDR3 is TGTGCCAGCAGCCGACAGGGGGCTAACTATGGCTACACCTTC. It specifies CASSRQGANYGYTF.

As for this clone: Other DNA sequences of this sample code for an identical CDR3. The chain recombines TRBV19 with TRBJ1-1, with D maybe TRBD1 (5 bases). The CDR3 is 14 amino acids. From germline, CDR1 is LNHDA and CDR2 SQIVND (reference sequence). Trimming pared 3 bases from V and 0 bases from J, leaving 8 bases between. CDR3 sequence reads: CASSIQGLNTEAFF. The CDR3 nucleotides read TGTGCCAGTAGTATCCAGGGCCTGAACACTGAAGCTTTCTTT.

V usage is TRBV19 and J usage is TRBJ1-6; a possible D gene is TRBD1 (5 bases). The V gene's germline CDR1 is LNHDA and CDR2 SQIVND (reference sequence). Trimming left V 3 bases short and J 7 bases short, with 10 bases between. The CDR3 is made up of 14 amino acids. The CDR3 loop is CASSIRGENSPLHF. The CDR3, as DNA: TGTGCCAGTAGTATCCGGGGGGAGAATTCACCCCTCCACTTT.

This chain connects TRBV2 to TRBJ2-7; the D gene is possibly TRBD2 (6 bases). The CDR3 has 15 amino acids. V lost 0 bases and J 7 bases, leaving 16 bases between the germline ends. CDR1 and CDR2 (germline): SNHLY, FYNNEI. The CDR3 DNA is TGTGCCAGCAGTGAAGCCGATGGTGGGGGGTATGAGCAGTACTTC. It codes for CASSEADGGGYEQYF.

The chain joins TRBV9 to TRBJ2-5; 7 positions agree with TRBD2. Germline-derived CDR1 and CDR2 are SGDLS and YYNGEE. Trimming at V came to 3 bases and at J to 1 base, leaving 3 bases not matched to a gene. The CDR3 has 14 amino acids. The chain's CDR3 is CASSGSSGQETQYF. DNA of the CDR3: TGTGCCAGCAGCGGATCTAGCGGCCAAGAGACCCAGTACTTC.

The chain links TRBV28 to TRBJ2-7; 8 nucleotides agree with TRBD1. CDR1 and CDR2 (germline): MDHEN, SYDVKM. CDR3 length equals 13 residues. Trimming cost V 5 bases and J 7 bases; bases outside gene matches: 7. CDR3 sequence reads: CASSIQGGAEQYF. Here the CDR3 DNA reads TGTGCCAGCAGTATACAGGGGGGAGCAGAGCAGTACTTC. The full variable domain, in which reference TRBV28 and TRBJ2-7 provide the parts outside the CDR3, is DVKVTQSSRYLVKRTGEKVFLECVQDMDHENMFWYRQDPGLGLRLIYFSYDVKMKEKGDIPEGYSVSREKKERFSLILESASTNQTSMYLCASSIQGGAEQYFGPGTRLTVT.

The J gene is TRBJ2-4, the V gene TRBV2; 8 nucleotides match TRBD1. Germline V gene lookup returns CDR1 SNHLY and CDR2 FYNNEI. The junction had 10 bases not matched to a gene; V was cut back by 10 bases and J by 5 bases. There are 14 residues in the CDR3. CDR3 nucleotides: TGTGCCACCAAAGGACAGGGTTCCGAAAACATTCAGTACTTC. This sequence encodes CATKGQGSENIQYF. Full variable domain (rest looked up from reference TRBV2 and TRBJ2-4): EPEVTQTPSHQVTQMGQEVILRCVPISNHLYFYWYRQILGQKVEFLVSFYNNEISEKSEIFDDQFSVERPDGSNFTLKIRSTKLEDSAMYFCATKGQGSENIQYFGAGTRLSVL.

Only a few counts were recorded for this clone. This chain links TRBV5-1 with TRBJ1-4; TRBD1 aligns across 8 bases. CDR3 length: 16 residues. Trimming removed 5 bases from V and 3 bases from J; junction bases left unmatched: 9. Germline CDR1 is SGHRS and CDR2 is YFSETQ. CDR3 residues: CASSLTPGQANEKLFF. The DNA for the CDR3 is TGCGCCAGCAGTCTAACGCCGGGACAGGCTAATGAAAAACTGTTTTTT.

V gene TRBV5-4 combines with J gene TRBJ2-1; 10 nucleotides align to TRBD2. Germline V lookup: CDR1 SGHNT, CDR2 YYREEE (reference sequence). Trimming cost V 4 bases and J 3 bases; bases outside gene matches: 4. This CDR3 contains 15 residues. CDR3 amino acids: CASSQRTSGYNEQFF. CDR3 nucleotides: TGTGCCAGCAGCCAGAGGACTAGCGGCTACAATGAGCAGTTCTTC.

The chain has TRBV21-1 and TRBJ2-7; TRBD2, the D gene given by the table, was not confirmed from the DNA. TRBV21-1 is listed as a pseudogene. This CDR3 has 14 amino acids. The CDR3 spells CASSGDGSSYEQYF. As DNA, the CDR3 is TGTGCCAGCAGCGGGGACGGGAGCTCCTACGAGCAGTACTTC.

The CDR3: CASSPLPKATENEKLFF. The DNA for the CDR3 is TGTGCCAGCAGCCCTCTACCTAAGGCGACAGAGAATGAAAAACTGTTTTTT. The chain combines TRBV14 with TRBJ1-4; TRBD1 is a possible D gene (5 bases). Trimming pared 4 bases from V and 5 bases from J, leaving 20 bases between. CDR1 and CDR2 from the germline V gene are SGHDN and FVKESK. CDR3 length: 17 amino acids.

This clone appeared once. The V call is TRBV11-3, the J call TRBJ2-1, with 9 positions matching TRBD2. Germline loops: CDR1 SGHNT, CDR2 YENEEA. CDR3 length equals 16 residues. The trim removed 6 bases at V and 4 bases at J, leaving 10 bases unmatched. The CDR3 reads CASSQGLAGTYNEQFF. In nucleotides, the CDR3 is TGTGCCAGCAGTCAAGGCCTAGCGGGGACGTACAATGAGCAGTTCTTC.

The chain combines TRBV9 with TRBJ1-2, with D uncertain. The CDR3 is made up of 15 amino acids. CDR1 and CDR2 from the germline V gene are SGDLS and YYNGEE. V lost 0 bases and J 8 bases, leaving 17 bases between the germline ends. The CDR3 is CASSVDAWRAGGYTF. The CDR3 nucleotides read TGTGCCAGCAGCGTAGATGCGTGGAGGGCAGGAGGCTACACCTTC.

This rearrangement joins TRBV20-1 to TRBJ2-7; 9 bases agree with TRBD2. CDR3 length: 14 residues. CDR1 and CDR2 (germline): DFQATT, SNEGSKA (reference sequence). With V trimmed by 3 bases and J by 6 bases, 9 bases remained unmatched. The CDR3 DNA is TGCAGTGCTAGTAAGGTAGCGGGGGTAACCGAGCAGTACTTC. The encoded protein is CSASKVAGVTEQYF.

The chain is built from TRBV5-4 and TRBJ2-1; TRBD2 aligns across 7 bases. Germline V lookup: CDR1 SGHNT, CDR2 YYREEE (reference sequence). The CDR3 consists of 14 residues. V lost 3 bases to trimming and J lost 2 bases; unmatched junction nucleotides: 2. The chain's CDR3 is CASSWGGTYNEQFF. CDR3 DNA: TGTGCCAGCAGCTGGGGGGGAACCTACAATGAGCAGTTCTTC.

The rearrangement uses TRBV27 and TRBJ1-2; 8 bases match TRBD1. Germline values: CDR1 MNHEY, CDR2 SMNVEV (reference sequence). This CDR3 region has 15 residues. The trim removed 5 bases at V and 8 bases at J, leaving 13 bases unmatched. This chain's CDR3 is CASSPRRQGWSGYTF. The CDR3 DNA reads TGTGCCAGCAGTCCCCGTCGACAGGGGTGGTCGGGCTACACCTTC.

This chain connects TRBV6-1 to TRBJ1-2; 7 bases agree with TRBD1. The CDR3 is 15 residues long. The V gene's germline CDR1 is MNHNS and CDR2 SASEGT. After removal of 3 bases from V and 6 bases from J, the junction contained 10 bases not matched to a gene. The CDR3 is CASSESDRVSHGYTF. The CDR3 DNA is TGTGCCAGCAGTGAGTCTGACAGGGTCTCTCATGGCTACACCTTC.

The chain's CDR3 is CASSEYLTRDSPLHF. CDR3 DNA sequence: TGTGCCAGCAGTGAATATCTCACCCGGGATTCACCCCTCCACTTT. The rearrangement uses TRBV25-1 and TRBJ1-6; D unresolved. Germline V CDR1 and CDR2: MGHDK, SYGVNS. V lost 0 bases to trimming and J lost 8 bases, with 11 bases between them. The CDR3 length is 15 residues. Looking up the rest from reference TRBV25-1 and TRBJ1-6 gives the full variable domain: EADIYQTPRYLVIGTGKKITLECSQTMGHDKMYWYQQDPGMELHLIHYSYGVNSTEKGDLSSESTVSRIRTEHFPLTLESARPSHTSQYLCASSEYLTRDSPLHFGNGTRLTVT.

The rearrangement joins TRBV20-1 to TRBJ2-3; weak D call: TRBD1 (5 bases). Germline V lookup: CDR1 DFQATT, CDR2 SNEGSKA (reference sequence). The V gene lost 5 bases and the J gene lost 4 bases, with 7 bases spanning the gap. The CDR3 consists of 11 residues. This chain's CDR3 is CSAETADTQYF. DNA of the CDR3: TGCAGTGCTGAGACAGCAGATACGCAGTATTTT.

The chain links TRBV20-1 to TRBJ2-4; perhaps TRBD1 as D (6 bases). There are 16 residues in the CDR3. CDR1 DFQATT and CDR2 SNEGSKA come from the germline V gene (reference sequence). Trimming shortened V by 3 bases and J by 2 bases, and 17 bases separated the two germline ends. The CDR3 sequence: CSASSGARKTKNIQYF. As DNA, the CDR3 is TGCAGTGCTAGTTCAGGGGCCCGGAAGACCAAAAACATTCAGTACTTC.

The CDR3 DNA is TGCGCCAGCAGCTTGTACAGTTTAAACTATGGCTACACCTTC. It is translated as CASSLYSLNYGYTF. V and J are TRBV5-1 and TRBJ1-2; D ambiguous. The length of the CDR3 is 14 residues. V lost 1 base to trimming and J lost 2 bases, with 9 bases between them. CDR1 is SGHRS, CDR2 YFSETQ, per germline.

V and J are TRBV5-1 and TRBJ1-2, with no clear D. Germline lookup yields CDR1 SGHRS and CDR2 YFSETQ. The CDR3 covers 14 residues. The V end lost 2 bases, the J end lost 2 bases, and 10 bases lay between the germline ends. For the CDR3, the DNA is TGCGCCAGCAGCTTAACAACCCTCAACTATGGCTACACCTTC. It yields the protein CASSLTTLNYGYTF.

The rearrangement uses TRBV7-8 and TRBJ2-2; D gene unclear. V lost 5 bases and J lost 4, with 17 bases in between. The germline V gene has CDR1 SGHVS and CDR2 FQNEAQ. The CDR3 runs 16 residues. The CDR3 DNA reads as TGTGCCAGCAGCCCTACAAGGAACAGTCCCACCGGGGAGCTGTTTTTT. This encodes CASSPTRNSPTGELFF.

V and J are TRBV28 and TRBJ1-6; D is unclear. Germline CDR1 MDHEN, CDR2 SYDVKM. V dropped 6 bases and J dropped 3 bases, with 18 bases sitting between them. The CDR3 has 17 residues. As DNA, the CDR3 is TGTGCCAGCAGCCCCCTTGACATGACAAACTATAATTCACCCCTCCACTTT. Translated, it gives CASSPLDMTNYNSPLHF.

This clone occurred a few times. V gene TRBV7-9 combines with J gene TRBJ2-7, with a weak D call TRBD1 (6 bases). The V and J ends lost 5 bases and 3 bases respectively, with 11 bases between them. From germline, CDR1 is SEHNR and CDR2 FQNEAQ (reference sequence). This CDR3 is 13 amino acids long. The CDR3 nucleotides are TGTGCCAGCAGCACCGGACAGTTCTACGAGCAGTACTTC. Its translation is CASSTGQFYEQYF.

This clone was observed a handful of times. The CDR3 DNA follows: TGTGCCACATTACGCCGGGCCTCGGGAACTGAAGCTTTCTTT. Translation gives CATLRRASGTEAFF. The J gene is TRBJ1-1, the V gene TRBV11-3; D is ambiguous. Deletions cut 10 bases from V and 5 bases from J, with 20 bases between. CDR1 is SGHNT, CDR2 YENEEA, per germline. The CDR3 is made up of 14 amino acids.

CDR3: CASDISLPGLHYNEQFF. For the CDR3, the DNA is TGTGCCAGCGATATCTCATTACCGGGACTACACTACAATGAGCAGTTCTTC. The chain joins TRBV2 to TRBJ2-1, with 7 bases matching TRBD2. The CDR3 is 17 residues long. Germline V gene lookup returns CDR1 SNHLY and CDR2 FYNNEI. The junction had 16 bases not matched to a gene; V was cut back by 8 bases and J by 3 bases.

This CDR3 is CASSYGLGTVTGELFF. The DNA of the CDR3 is TGTGCCAGCAGTTATGGTTTAGGGACAGTCACCGGGGAGCTGTTTTTT. The gene calls are TRBV6-2 or TRBV6-3 and TRBJ2-2; 7 nucleotides line up with TRBD1. Germline CDR1 and CDR2: MNHEY and SVGEGT. V dropped 3 bases and J dropped 4; count of bases not matched to a gene: 8. The CDR3 spans 16 residues.

The J gene is TRBJ2-3, the V gene TRBV28, with 9 nucleotides matching TRBD2. Germline-derived CDR1 and CDR2 are MDHEN and SYDVKM. The CDR3 is made up of 16 amino acids. The V gene end was trimmed by 4 bases and the J gene end by 3 bases; junction bases not matched to a gene: 8. The CDR3 coding sequence is TGTGCCAGCAGTTGGGGTAGCGGGGGCCTAACAGATACGCAGTATTTT. Its translation: CASSWGSGGLTDTQYF.

The count of this clone is one. This chain joins TRBV11-2 and TRBJ1-5; possibly TRBD1 for D (5 bases). Germline V gene sequence: CDR1 SGHAT, CDR2 FQNNGV. Trimming stripped 0 bases from V and 3 bases from J, with 9 bases between. There are 15 residues in the CDR3. CDR3 nucleotides: TGTGCCAGCAGCTTAGAGGCAGGGATCAATCAGCCCCAGCATTTT. Translating gives CASSLEAGINQPQHF. The full variable domain, rest sourced from reference TRBV11-2 and TRBJ1-5, is EAGVAQSPRYKIIEKRQSVAFWCNPISGHATLYWYQQILGQGPKLLIQFQNNGVVDDSQLPKDRFSAERLKGVDSTLKIQPAKLEDSAVYLCASSLEAGINQPQHFGDGTRLSIL.

This chain links TRBV2 with TRBJ1-2; D may be TRBD1 (5 bases). CDR1 SNHLY and CDR2 FYNNEI come from the germline V gene. V was clipped by 6 bases and J by 4 bases, with 12 bases between them. The length of the CDR3 is 13 residues. Here the CDR3 reads CASRPGTSYGYTF. In DNA form, the CDR3 reads TGTGCCAGCAGACCCGGGACTTCCTATGGCTACACCTTC.

CDR3 nucleotides: TGTGCCAGCAGCTTCCGAGCGGAAAGCTCCTACAATGAGCAGTTCTTC. Amino acid sequence: CASSFRAESSYNEQFF. The rearrangement joins TRBV11-2 to TRBJ2-1, with D possibly matching TRBD2 (5 bases). Germline V gene lookup returns CDR1 SGHAT and CDR2 FQNNGV. V lost 3 bases to trimming and J lost 0 bases, with 12 bases between them. The CDR3 contains 16 residues.